These 2 T cell receptor beta chains originate from one sample sequenced in a study of T cells expressing NK-cell markers. From the 5' RACE reads, TCRdb lists one entry per CDR3 protein and no DNA. The data include about 110,000 distinct CDR3 sequences; the top ten clones carry 18%. Sequencing was performed on blood T cells: a sorted CD56 or NKG2C T cell subset, CD4+ or CD8+ T cells, or bulk PBMC T cells (not recorded which). These receptors were taken from a woman between 18 and 75 years old in good health.

The chain links TRBV6-5 to TRBJ1-4; TCRdb picks TRBD1, but there is no DNA to check that call. The CDR3 loop spans 14 amino acids. Germline lookup yields CDR1 MNHEY and CDR2 SVGAGI. The CDR3 loop reads CASSNSQGNEKLFF.

This chain uses TRBV4-3 with TRBJ1-1. The CDR3 sequence is 14 residues long. The germline V gene encodes CDR1 LGHNA and CDR2 YSLEER. The CDR3 region is CASRGEGESTEAFF.